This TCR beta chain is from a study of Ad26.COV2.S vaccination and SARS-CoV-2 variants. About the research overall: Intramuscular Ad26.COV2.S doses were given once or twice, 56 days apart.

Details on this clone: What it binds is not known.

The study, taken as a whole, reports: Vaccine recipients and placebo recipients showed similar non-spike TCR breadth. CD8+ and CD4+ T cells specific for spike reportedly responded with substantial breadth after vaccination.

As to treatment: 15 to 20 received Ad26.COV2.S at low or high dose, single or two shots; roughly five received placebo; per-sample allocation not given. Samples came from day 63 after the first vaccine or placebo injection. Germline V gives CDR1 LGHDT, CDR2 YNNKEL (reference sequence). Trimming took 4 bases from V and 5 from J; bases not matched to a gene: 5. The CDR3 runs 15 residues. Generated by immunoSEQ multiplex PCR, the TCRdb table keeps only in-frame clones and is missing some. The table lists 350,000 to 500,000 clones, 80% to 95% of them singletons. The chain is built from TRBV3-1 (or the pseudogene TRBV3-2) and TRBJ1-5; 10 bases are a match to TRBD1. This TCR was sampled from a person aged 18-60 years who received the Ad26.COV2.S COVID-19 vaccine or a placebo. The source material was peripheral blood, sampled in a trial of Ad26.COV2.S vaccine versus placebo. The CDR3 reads CASSLTGGGDQPQHF. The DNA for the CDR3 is TGTGCCAGCAGCCTGACAGGGGGCGGTGATCAGCCCCAGCATTTT.